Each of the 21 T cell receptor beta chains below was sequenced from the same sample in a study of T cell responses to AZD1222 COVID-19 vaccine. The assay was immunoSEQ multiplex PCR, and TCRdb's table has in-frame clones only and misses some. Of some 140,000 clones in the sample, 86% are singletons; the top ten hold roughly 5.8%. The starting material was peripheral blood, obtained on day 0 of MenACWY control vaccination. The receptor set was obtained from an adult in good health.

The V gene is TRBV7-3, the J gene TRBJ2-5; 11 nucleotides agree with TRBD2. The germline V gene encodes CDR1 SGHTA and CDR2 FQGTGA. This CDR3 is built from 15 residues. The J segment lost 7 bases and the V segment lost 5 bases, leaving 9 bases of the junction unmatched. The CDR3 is CASSTDSGRGLTQYF. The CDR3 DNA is TGTGCCAGCAGCACAGATAGCGGGAGGGGGTTGACCCAGTACTTC.

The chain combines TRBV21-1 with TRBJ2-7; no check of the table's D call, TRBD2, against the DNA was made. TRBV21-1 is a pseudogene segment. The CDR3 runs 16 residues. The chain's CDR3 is CASSKGTSGFSYEQYF. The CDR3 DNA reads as TGTGCCAGCAGCAAAGGGACTAGCGGCTTCTCCTACGAGCAGTACTTC.

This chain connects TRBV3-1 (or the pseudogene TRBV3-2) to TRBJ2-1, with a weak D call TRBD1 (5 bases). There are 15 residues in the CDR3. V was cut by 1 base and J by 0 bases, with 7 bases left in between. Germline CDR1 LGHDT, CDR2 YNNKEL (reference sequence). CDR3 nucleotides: TGTGCCAGCAGCCAAGGGGGCAGCTCCTACAATGAGCAGTTCTTC. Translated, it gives CASSQGGSSYNEQFF.

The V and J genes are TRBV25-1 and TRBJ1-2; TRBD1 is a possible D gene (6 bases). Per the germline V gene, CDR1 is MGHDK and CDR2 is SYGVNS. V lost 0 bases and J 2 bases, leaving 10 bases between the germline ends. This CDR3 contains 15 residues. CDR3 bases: TGTGCCAGCAGTGAATATATTGGGGGCAACTATGGCTACACCTTC. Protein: CASSEYIGGNYGYTF.

The CDR3 here is CASSHARSLGTGGPSNQPQHF. In DNA form, the CDR3 reads TGTGCCAGCTCACACGCTAGATCCCTGGGGACAGGGGGCCCTAGCAATCAGCCCCAGCATTTT. V usage is TRBV18 and J usage is TRBJ1-5, with 12 bases lining up with TRBD1. The CDR3 extends over 21 amino acids. V lost 4 bases and J lost 0; bases outside the gene matches: 16. Germline values: CDR1 KGHSH, CDR2 LQKENI.

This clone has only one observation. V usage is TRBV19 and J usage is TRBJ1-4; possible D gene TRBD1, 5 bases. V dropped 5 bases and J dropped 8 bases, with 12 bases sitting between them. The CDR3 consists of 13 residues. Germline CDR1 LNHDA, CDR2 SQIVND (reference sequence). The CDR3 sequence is CASSQGLGEKLFF. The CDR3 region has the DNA TGTGCCAGTAGTCAGGGACTGGGCGAAAAACTGTTTTTT.

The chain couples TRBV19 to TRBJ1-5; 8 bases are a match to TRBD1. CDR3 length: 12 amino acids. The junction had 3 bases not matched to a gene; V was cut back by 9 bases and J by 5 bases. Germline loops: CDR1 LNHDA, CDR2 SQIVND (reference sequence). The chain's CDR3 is CASRQGYQPQHF. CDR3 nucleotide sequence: TGTGCCAGCAGACAGGGGTATCAGCCCCAGCATTTT.

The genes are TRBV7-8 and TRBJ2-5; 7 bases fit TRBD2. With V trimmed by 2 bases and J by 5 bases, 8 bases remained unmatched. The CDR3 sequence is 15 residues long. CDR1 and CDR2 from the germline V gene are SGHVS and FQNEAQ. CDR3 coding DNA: TGTGCCAGCAGCTTAACCAGGCTAGCGGTGGAGACCCAGTACTTC. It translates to CASSLTRLAVETQYF.

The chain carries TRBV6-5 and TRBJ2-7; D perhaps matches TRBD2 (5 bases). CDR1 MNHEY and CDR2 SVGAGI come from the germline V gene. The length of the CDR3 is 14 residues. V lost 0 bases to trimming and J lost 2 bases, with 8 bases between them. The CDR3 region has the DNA TGTGCCAGCAGTTACTCGTTGGGAGCCTACGAGCAGTACTTC. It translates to CASSYSLGAYEQYF.

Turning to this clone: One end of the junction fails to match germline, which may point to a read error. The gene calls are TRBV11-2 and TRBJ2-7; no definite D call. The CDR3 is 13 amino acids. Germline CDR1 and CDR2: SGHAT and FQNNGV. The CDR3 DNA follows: TGTGCCGGCAGCTCCACAAAAGCTTACGAGCAGTACTTC. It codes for CAGSSTKAYEQYF.

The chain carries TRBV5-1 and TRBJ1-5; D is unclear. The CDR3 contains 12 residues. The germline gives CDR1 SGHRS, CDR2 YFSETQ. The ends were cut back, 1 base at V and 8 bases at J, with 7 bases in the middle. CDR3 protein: CASSLSAEPQHF. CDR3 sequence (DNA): TGCGCCAGCAGCTTGTCGGCCGAGCCCCAGCATTTT.

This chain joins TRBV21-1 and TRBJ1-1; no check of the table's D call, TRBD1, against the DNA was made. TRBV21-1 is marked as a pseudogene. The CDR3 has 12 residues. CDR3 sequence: CASSSGNTEAFF. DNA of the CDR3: TGTGCCAGCAGTTCAGGGAACACTGAAGCTTTCTTT.

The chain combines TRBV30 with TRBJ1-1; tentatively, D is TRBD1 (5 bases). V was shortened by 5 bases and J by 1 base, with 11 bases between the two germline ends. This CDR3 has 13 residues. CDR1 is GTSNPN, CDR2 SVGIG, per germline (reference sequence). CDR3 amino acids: CAWRSDRNTEAFF. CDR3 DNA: TGTGCCTGGCGTTCCGACAGGAACACTGAAGCTTTCTTT.

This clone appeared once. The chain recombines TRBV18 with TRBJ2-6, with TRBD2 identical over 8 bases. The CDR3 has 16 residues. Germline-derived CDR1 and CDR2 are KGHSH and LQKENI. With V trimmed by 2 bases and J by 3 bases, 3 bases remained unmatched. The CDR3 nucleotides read TGTGCCAGCTCACCAGCCGGGAGGGTTGGGGCCAACGTCCTGACTTTC. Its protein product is CASSPAGRVGANVLTF.

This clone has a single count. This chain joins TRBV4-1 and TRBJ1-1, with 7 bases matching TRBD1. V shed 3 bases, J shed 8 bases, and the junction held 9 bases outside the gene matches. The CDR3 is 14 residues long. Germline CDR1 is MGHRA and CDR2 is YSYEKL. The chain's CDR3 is CASSHTGVGSEAFF. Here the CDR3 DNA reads TGCGCCAGCAGCCATACAGGGGTGGGGTCCGAAGCTTTCTTT.

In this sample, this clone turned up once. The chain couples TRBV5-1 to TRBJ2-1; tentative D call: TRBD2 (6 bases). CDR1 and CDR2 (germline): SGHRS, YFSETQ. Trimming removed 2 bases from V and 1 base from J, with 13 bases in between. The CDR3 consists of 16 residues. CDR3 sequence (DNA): TGCGCCAGCAGCTTCGCCTCGGGAGTATCCTACAATGAGCAGTTCTTC. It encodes CASSFASGVSYNEQFF.

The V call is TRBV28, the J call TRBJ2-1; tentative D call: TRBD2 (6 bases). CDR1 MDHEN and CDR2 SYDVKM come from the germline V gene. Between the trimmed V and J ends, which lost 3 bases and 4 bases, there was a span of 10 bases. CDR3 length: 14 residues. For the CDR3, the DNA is TGTGCCAGCAGTTTCACTAGCTATTACAATGAGCAGTTCTTC. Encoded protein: CASSFTSYYNEQFF.

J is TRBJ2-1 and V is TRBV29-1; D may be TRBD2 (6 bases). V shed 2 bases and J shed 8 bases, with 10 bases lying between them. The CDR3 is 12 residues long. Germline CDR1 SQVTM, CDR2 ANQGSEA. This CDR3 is CSVELAMDEQFF. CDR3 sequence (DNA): TGCAGCGTTGAACTAGCGATGGATGAGCAGTTCTTC.

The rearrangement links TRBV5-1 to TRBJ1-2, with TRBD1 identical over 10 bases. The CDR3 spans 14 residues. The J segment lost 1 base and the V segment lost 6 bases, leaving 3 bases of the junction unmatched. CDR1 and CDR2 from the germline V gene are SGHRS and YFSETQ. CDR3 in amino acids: CASKRTGGNYGYTF. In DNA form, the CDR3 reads TGCGCCAGCAAGAGGACAGGGGGTAACTATGGCTACACCTTC.

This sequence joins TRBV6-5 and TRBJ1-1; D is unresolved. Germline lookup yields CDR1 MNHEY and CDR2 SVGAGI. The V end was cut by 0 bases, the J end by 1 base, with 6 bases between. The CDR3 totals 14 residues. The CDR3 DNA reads TGTGCCAGCAGTTACTCGAGCAGGAACACTGAAGCTTTCTTT. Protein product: CASSYSSRNTEAFF.

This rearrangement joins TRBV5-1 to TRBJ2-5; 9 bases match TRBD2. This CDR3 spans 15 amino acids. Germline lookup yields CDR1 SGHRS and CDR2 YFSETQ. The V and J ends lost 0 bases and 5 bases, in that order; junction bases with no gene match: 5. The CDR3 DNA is TGCGCCAGCAGCTTGGGTGCGGGAGGGCCGGAGACCCAGTACTTC. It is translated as CASSLGAGGPETQYF.